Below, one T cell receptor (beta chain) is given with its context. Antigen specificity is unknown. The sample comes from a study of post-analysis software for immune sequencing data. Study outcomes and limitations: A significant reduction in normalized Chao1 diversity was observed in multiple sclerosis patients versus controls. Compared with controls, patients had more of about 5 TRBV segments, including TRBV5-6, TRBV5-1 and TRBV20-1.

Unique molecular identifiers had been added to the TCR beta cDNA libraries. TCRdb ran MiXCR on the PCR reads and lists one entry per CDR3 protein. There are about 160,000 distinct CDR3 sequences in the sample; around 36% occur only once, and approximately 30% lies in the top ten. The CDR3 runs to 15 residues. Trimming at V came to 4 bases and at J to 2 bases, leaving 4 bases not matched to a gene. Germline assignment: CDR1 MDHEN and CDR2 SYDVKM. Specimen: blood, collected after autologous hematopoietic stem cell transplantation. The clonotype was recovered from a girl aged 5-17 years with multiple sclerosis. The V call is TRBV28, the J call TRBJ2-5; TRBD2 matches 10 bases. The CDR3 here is CASSSPAGGQETQYF. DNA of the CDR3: TGTGCCAGCAGTTCCCCAGCGGGAGGGCAAGAGACCCAGTACTTC.